The clone carrying this T cell receptor (beta chain) was seen ten or more times. This record comes from a study of blood T cell repertoires in COVID-19. This table comes from immunoSEQ multiplex PCR, and its TCRdb copy is limited to in-frame clones, with some not included. The profile shows more than 95,000 clones, approximately 80% of them singletons. Deletions cut 4 bases from V and 7 bases from J, with 14 bases between. Germline loops: CDR1 MNHEY, CDR2 SVGEGT. The CDR3 runs 15 residues. This sequence was found in a man aged 65 to 79 with active or convalescent COVID-19. Sequencing was performed on peripheral blood. The chain employs TRBV6-2 or TRBV6-3 and TRBJ1-6; D perhaps matches TRBD1 (6 bases). CDR3 loop: CASSLTWGLNSPLHF. Here the CDR3 DNA reads TGTGCCAGCAGTTTGACCTGGGGGCTAAATTCACCCCTCCACTTT.